The 7 T cell receptor beta chains reported below all come from one sample, sequenced in a study of identical twins. TCRdb passed the 5' RACE reads through MiXCR, listing each CDR3 protein once. The sample has 550,000 to 800,000 distinct CDR3 sequences, around 7.4% seen once. Another study also made use of these data, one on yellow fever vaccine responses in identical twins.

The specimen sequenced was PBMCs. The source of these receptors is a woman younger than 35 in good health.

This clonotype showed up just a few times. The chain joins TRBV20-1 to TRBJ2-1; D may be TRBD2 (5 bases). V was shortened by 6 bases and J by 8 bases, with 17 bases between the two germline ends. The germline V gene has CDR1 DFQATT and CDR2 SNEGSKA (reference sequence). The CDR3 is 13 amino acids. The CDR3 DNA is TGCAGTGCCCGGAGGACGGCCGACGATGAGCAGTTCTTC. This codes for CSARRTADDEQFF.

This clonotype appeared a few times. The rearrangement uses TRBV4-1 and TRBJ2-7; TRBD2 agrees at 9 bases. CDR3 length: 16 residues. V dropped 2 bases and J dropped 2; count of bases not matched to a gene: 7. Germline lookup yields CDR1 MGHRA and CDR2 YSYEKL. The CDR3 nucleotides read TGCGCCAGCAGCCAATTTAGCGGGAGAGAGACCTACGAGCAGTACTTC. This gives the protein CASSQFSGRETYEQYF.

V is TRBV6-1 and J is TRBJ2-3, with 9 bases fitting TRBD2. CDR1 is MNHNS, CDR2 SASEGT, per germline. V shed 5 bases and J 2 bases; nucleotides not matched to a gene: 5. The CDR3 is made up of 15 amino acids. The CDR3 sequence: CASSHSGSPTDTQYF. The CDR3 nucleotides are TGTGCCAGCAGTCATAGCGGGAGCCCCACAGATACGCAGTATTTT.

The chain carries TRBV5-1 and TRBJ2-5, with 9 bases fitting TRBD2. The V gene end was trimmed by 2 bases and the J gene end by 0 bases; junction bases not matched to a gene: 5. Germline CDR1 is SGHRS and CDR2 is YFSETQ. This CDR3 has 16 amino acids. The CDR3 coding sequence is TGCGCCAGCAGCTTTCTAGCGGGGACGAACCAAGAGACCCAGTACTTC. Translation gives CASSFLAGTNQETQYF.

The sample holds a few counts of this clonotype. This rearrangement joins TRBV6-5 to TRBJ2-7; the D gene is possibly TRBD1 (5 bases). CDR3 length: 11 amino acids. The V gene lost 6 bases and the J gene lost 9 bases, with 12 bases spanning the gap. Germline CDR1 reads MNHEY; CDR2 reads SVGAGI. The CDR3 DNA is TGTGCCAGCAGGCAGGGAATTTGGCAGTACTTC. Protein product: CASRQGIWQYF.

Ten or more counts support this clonotype. The chain has TRBV10-3 and TRBJ2-2, with TRBD1 matching 10 bases. The CDR3 extends over 13 amino acids. Germline V gives CDR1 ENHRY, CDR2 SYGVKD. V lost 7 bases and J lost 6; bases outside the gene matches: 2. This CDR3 is CAITGQGAGELFF. The CDR3 nucleotides are TGTGCCATCACTGGACAGGGGGCCGGGGAGCTGTTTTTT.

The chain combines TRBV15 with TRBJ1-5, with TRBD1 as a possible D gene (6 bases). V gave up 5 bases and J gave up 5 bases, with 16 bases separating them. The CDR3 runs to 15 residues. Germline V CDR1 and CDR2: LNHNV, YYDKDF (reference sequence). CDR3 protein: CATSGERGADQPQHF. For the CDR3, the DNA is TGTGCCACCAGCGGCGAGAGGGGGGCAGATCAGCCCCAGCATTTT. The full variable domain, completed using reference TRBV15 and TRBJ1-5, is DAMVIQNPRYQVTQFGKPVTLSCSQTLNHNVMYWYQQKSSQAPKLLFHYYDKDFNNEADTPDNFQSRRPNTSFCFLDIRSPGLGDTAMYLCATSGERGADQPQHFGDGTRLSIL.